These T cell receptor beta chains were read from a single sample in a study of blood T cell repertoires in COVID-19. TCRdb keeps only in-frame clones here, not all; method: immunoSEQ multiplex PCR. The sample lists around 260,000 clones; 86% were seen once. The source material was peripheral blood. Source of these receptors: a man aged 35-49 years who had recovered from COVID-19. CDR3s include the opening cysteine and the closing phenylalanine or tryptophan. The D gene is left open where the match is weak. Part of the rows lack a size; the others show once, few, many or a class for expanded clones.

CDR3	DNA	D	size	V	J
CASSKNSGATRAGVLADTQYF	TGTGCCAGCAGCAAAAATTCAGGGGCGACTAGAGCGGGAGTTTTGGCAGATACGCAGTATTTT	-	once	TRBV21-1	TRBJ2-3
CASSPRRSSTDTQYF	TGTGCCAGCTCACCACGGAGATCAAGCACAGATACGCAGTATTTT	-	-	TRBV18	TRBJ2-3
CASSPGTVFLSLYQETQYF	TGTGCCAGCAGCCCCGGGACAGTTTTCCTCTCCTTGTACCAAGAGACCCAGTACTTC	TRBD1	-	TRBV11-2	TRBJ2-5
CASSSLVRTDTQYF	TGTGCCAGCAGCTCCCTAGTGCGCACAGATACGCAGTATTTT	-	-	TRBV5-5	TRBJ2-3
CASSQGASNQPQHF	TGTGCCAGCAGCCAGGGGGCTAGCAATCAGCCCCAGCATTTT	-	-	TRBV3-1/TRBV3-2	TRBJ1-5
CASSQGLAASTDTQYF	TGTGCCAGCAGCCAAGGGCTAGCGGCTAGCACAGATACGCAGTATTTT	TRBD2	-	TRBV4-2	TRBJ2-3
CASSVGDRGNQPQHF	TGTGCCAGCAGCGTAGGCGACAGGGGCAATCAGCCCCAGCATTTT	TRBD1	once	TRBV9	TRBJ1-5
CSVVGLLGSGNTIYF	TGCAGCGTTGTGGGCTTACTGGGCTCTGGAAACACCATATATTTT	-	-	TRBV29-1	TRBJ1-3
CASSSSRVLDTEAFF	TGTGCCAGCAGCTCGAGCAGGGTCCTAGACACTGAAGCTTTCTTT	-	-	TRBV7-9	TRBJ1-1
CASSLTFGPGTVGVNEQFF	TGTGCCAGCAGCTTAACTTTTGGACCGGGTACAGTCGGGGTCAATGAGCAGTTCTTC	-	-	TRBV7-3	TRBJ2-1
CASSPQGQGAAEAFF	TGTGCCAGTAGTCCCCAAGGACAGGGGGCAGCTGAAGCTTTCTTT	TRBD1	-	TRBV19	TRBJ1-1
CASSLGSGQGSGYEQYF	TGTGCCAGCAGCTTAGGTTCGGGACAGGGTTCAGGCTACGAGCAGTACTTC	TRBD1	-	TRBV7-6	TRBJ2-7
CASSGSGPTTDTQYF	TGTGCCAGCAGCGGTAGCGGGCCGACCACAGATACGCAGTATTTT	TRBD2	few	TRBV9	TRBJ2-3
CASSLDLRGTTDTQYF	TGTGCCAGCAGCTTAGATTTGCGGGGGACAACAGATACGCAGTATTTT	-	-	TRBV7-9	TRBJ2-3
CASSVTGVYNSPLHF	TGTGCCAGCAGCGTCACAGGGGTCTATAATTCACCCCTCCACTTT	TRBD1	-	TRBV7-2	TRBJ1-6
CSVGGGQNYGYTF	TGCAGCGTTGGGGGGGGCCAAAACTATGGCTACACCTTC	-	-	TRBV29-1	TRBJ1-2
CASSSARGTIFGNTIYF	TGTGCCAGCAGCTCAGCCAGGGGGACCATCTTTGGAAACACCATATATTTT	TRBD1	-	TRBV11-1	TRBJ1-3
CASSSGLKETQYF	TGTGCCAGCAGTTCGGGACTTAAAGAGACCCAGTACTTC	-	-	TRBV12-3/TRBV12-4	TRBJ2-5
CASSLLRGWGNEQFF	TGTGCCAGCAGCTTATTGAGGGGGTGGGGCAATGAGCAGTTCTTC	-	-	TRBV7-2	TRBJ2-1
CASSLPNSYGYTF	TGTGCCAGCAGTCTCCCCAACAGCTATGGCTACACCTTC	-	-	TRBV12-3/TRBV12-4	TRBJ1-2
CASSLTGKRTGELFF	TGTGCCAGCAGCCTGACAGGGAAGAGGACCGGGGAGCTGTTTTTT	TRBD1	few	TRBV6-6	TRBJ2-2
CASSLASGGAYTDTQYF	TGTGCCAGCAGCTTAGCGAGCGGGGGGGCTTACACAGATACGCAGTATTTT	TRBD2	-	TRBV7-2	TRBJ2-3
CASSVGRDYEQYF	TGTGCCAGCAGCGTCGGACGGGACTACGAGCAGTACTTC	-	-	TRBV9	TRBJ2-7
CASSQDRGYGYTF	TGCGCCAGCAGCCAAGATCGGGGGTATGGCTACACCTTC	-	-	TRBV4-3	TRBJ1-2
CASSPSSGIYEQYF	TGTGCCAGCAGCCCTTCGTCGGGGATCTACGAGCAGTACTTC	-	-	TRBV9	TRBJ2-7
CASSQRQGNTDTQYF	TGCGCCAGCAGCCAAAGACAGGGAAACACAGATACGCAGTATTTT	TRBD1	-	TRBV4-1	TRBJ2-3
CASSFGGGAGFGHEQYF	TGCGCCAGCAGCTTTGGCGGTGGAGCGGGGTTCGGCCACGAGCAGTACTTC	TRBD2	-	TRBV5-1	TRBJ2-7
CASSRDSVGYEQYF	TGCGCCAGCAGCAGGGACAGTGTCGGGTACGAGCAGTACTTC	TRBD1	-	TRBV5-1	TRBJ2-7
CASSFPSGRGIDTQYF	TGTGCCAGCAGCTTCCCTAGCGGGAGGGGGATAGATACGCAGTATTTT	TRBD2	few	TRBV7-9	TRBJ2-3
CAWSPRNSPLHF	TGTGCCTGGAGTCCGCGGAATTCACCCCTCCACTTT	-	-	TRBV30	TRBJ1-6
CAIGTAGYTF	TGTGCCATAGGGACTGCCGGCTACACCTTC	-	-	TRBV7-9	TRBJ1-2
CASTPGQAYEQYF	TGTGCCAGCACCCCAGGCCAGGCATACGAGCAGTACTTC	-	few	TRBV6-2/TRBV6-3	TRBJ2-7
CASSQDEGGTNLEGNQPQHF	TGCGCCAGCAGCCAAGATGAGGGCGGGACGAACCTGGAGGGCAATCAGCCCCAGCATTTT	-	-	TRBV4-3	TRBJ1-5
CASSPPGASNQPQHF	TGTGCCAGCTCACCACCGGGGGCGAGCAATCAGCCCCAGCATTTT	-	-	TRBV18	TRBJ1-5
CASSLPFSGTYEQYF	TGTGCCAGCAGTTTACCCTTTAGCGGCACCTACGAGCAGTACTTC	-	once	TRBV28	TRBJ2-7
CASRPPTGGTDTQYF	TGTGCCAGCAGACCACCCACCGGGGGCACAGATACGCAGTATTTT	-	once	TRBV5-4	TRBJ2-3
CASSQRGGGSTDTQYF	TGTGCCAGCAGCCAGAGGGGAGGGGGGAGCACAGATACGCAGTATTTT	-	once	TRBV9	TRBJ2-3
CASSQQTGVPTEAFF	TGCGCCAGCAGCCAGCAGACAGGGGTTCCCACTGAAGCTTTCTTT	TRBD1	-	TRBV4-3	TRBJ1-1
CASSLLSTSGENNEQFF	TGTGCCAGCAGCTTATTAAGTACTAGCGGGGAAAACAATGAGCAGTTCTTC	TRBD2	-	TRBV7-6	TRBJ2-1
CASSINSGNTIYF	TGTGCCAGCAGTATCAACTCTGGAAACACCATATATTTT	-	once	TRBV6-5	TRBJ1-3
CASLDRMIYGYTF	TGTGCCAGTCTGGACAGAATGATCTATGGCTACACCTTC	-	-	TRBV27	TRBJ1-2
CASSNRVGHVVTDTQYF	TGTGCCAGCAGCAATCGTGTGGGACACGTGGTCACAGATACGCAGTATTTT	-	many	TRBV7-8	TRBJ2-3
CASSRTANQPQHF	TGTGCCAGCAGCCGGACAGCTAACCAGCCCCAGCATTTT	-	-	TRBV5-5	TRBJ1-5
CASSSELASRYEQYF	TGTGCCAGCAGCTCAGAATTGGCCTCCAGGTACGAGCAGTACTTC	-	-	TRBV5-6	TRBJ2-7
CASSSSGDHSPLHF	TGCGCCAGCAGCTCATCAGGGGATCATTCACCCCTCCACTTT	-	once	TRBV5-1	TRBJ1-6
CASSFTDRNTEAFF	TGTGCCAGCAGCTTTACGGACAGGAACACTGAAGCTTTCTTT	-	-	TRBV11-2	TRBJ1-1
CARQGSTGANVLTF	TGTGCCAGACAGGGGAGTACTGGGGCCAACGTCCTGACTTTC	TRBD1	-	TRBV2	TRBJ2-6
CASSQEGSGRHQPQHF	TGTGCCAGCAGCCAAGAGGGGTCAGGGAGGCATCAGCCCCAGCATTTT	-	-	TRBV4-2	TRBJ1-5
CASSLVSGGPRGTQYF	TGTGCCAGCAGCTTGGTCAGCGGGGGCCCCCGGGGTACGCAGTATTTT	TRBD2	-	TRBV5-4	TRBJ2-3
CASSAGFTYGYTF	TGTGCCAGTAGTGCAGGGTTCACTTATGGCTACACCTTC	-	once	TRBV19	TRBJ1-2
CASSLESSGDNEQFF	TGTGCCAGCAGCTTAGAGTCTAGCGGCGACAATGAGCAGTTCTTC	TRBD2	-	TRBV7-2	TRBJ2-1
CASSSRFGGLAGVDEQFF	TGTGCCAGCAGCTCCCGATTTGGTGGACTAGCGGGGGTAGATGAGCAGTTCTTC	TRBD2	few	TRBV7-2	TRBJ2-1
CASSPTGAKTYEQYF	TGTGCCAGCAGCCCAACAGGGGCCAAAACCTACGAGCAGTACTTC	TRBD1	-	TRBV4-2	TRBJ2-7